This passage covers 23 T cell receptor beta chains from one sample sequenced in a study of CD8 T cells in Susac syndrome. With random hexamers, roughly 0.45 to 1 ug RNA was reverse transcribed. TCRdb re-derived calls from the immunoSEQ multiplex PCR reads in MiXCR, one entry per CDR3 protein. Of under 200,000 distinct CDR3 sequences detected, roughly 94% appear once; the ten largest clones hold 0.12%. Sequenced material: CD4+ T cells from PBMCs. The receptors here all came from a human donor with Susac syndrome.

The chain recombines TRBV11-2 with TRBJ2-1; TRBD2 aligns across 7 bases. CDR1 is SGHAT and CDR2 is FQNNGV in the germline V gene. The V and J ends lost 3 bases and 4 bases, in that order; junction bases with no gene match: 3. CDR3 size: 14 residues. The CDR3 bases are TGTGCCAGCAGCTTGACTAGCCGTTACAATGAGCAGTTCTTC. It specifies CASSLTSRYNEQFF.

The CDR3, as DNA: TGTGCCAGCAGCCCCCTGGGTAGCGGGGGAGCAGATACGCAGTATTTT. Translated: CASSPLGSGGADTQYF. V and J are TRBV5-4 and TRBJ2-3; 9 bases map to TRBD2. The CDR3 consists of 16 residues. The ends lost 4 bases at V and 4 bases at J; junction bases unmatched: 10. The germline V gene encodes CDR1 SGHNT and CDR2 YYREEE (reference sequence).

The V call is TRBV20-1, the J call TRBJ1-1; D call uncertain. This CDR3 is 14 amino acids long. The germline CDR1 and CDR2 sequences are DFQATT and SNEGSKA (reference sequence). The V gene lost 0 bases and the J gene lost 1 base, with 9 bases spanning the gap. CDR3 protein: CSAREVGRNTEAFF. In DNA, the CDR3 is TGCAGTGCTAGAGAGGTGGGCCGGAACACTGAAGCTTTCTTT.

The chain has TRBV18 and TRBJ2-1; D is undetermined. This CDR3 is built from 14 residues. V gave up 3 bases and J gave up 7 bases, with 13 bases separating them. From germline, CDR1 is KGHSH and CDR2 LQKENI. This CDR3 is CASSPGGLGNEQFF. CDR3 coding DNA: TGTGCCAGCTCACCGGGCGGCTTGGGAAATGAGCAGTTCTTC.

This chain uses TRBV18 with TRBJ2-7; 9 bases agree with TRBD1. From germline, CDR1 is KGHSH and CDR2 LQKENI. V shed 6 bases and J 3 bases; nucleotides not matched to a gene: 6. The CDR3 is 14 residues long. The CDR3 coding sequence is TGTGCCAGCTCCGGACAGGGGACGGGCTACGAGCAGTACTTC. Its protein is CASSGQGTGYEQYF.

The genes are TRBV5-1 and TRBJ2-5, with a weak D call TRBD1 (5 bases). CDR1 and CDR2 from the germline V gene are SGHRS and YFSETQ. CDR3 size: 14 residues. V was cut by 4 bases and J by 5 bases, with 15 bases left in between. The CDR3 DNA follows: TGCGCCAGCAGCGTCGACCGGCAGGGTGAGACCCAGTACTTC. It specifies CASSVDRQGETQYF.

The chain recombines TRBV24-1 with TRBJ2-2; D might be TRBD1 (6 bases). Germline CDR1 and CDR2: KGHDR and SFDVKD. With 3 bases removed from V and 4 bases from J, the gap between germline ends came to 14 bases. The CDR3 contains 16 residues. In DNA, the CDR3 is TGTGCCACCAGTGATCAGGGGCTTGGGAGCACCGGGGAGCTGTTTTTT. This codes for CATSDQGLGSTGELFF.

The V and J genes are TRBV7-2 and TRBJ1-2; weak D call: TRBD1 (6 bases). Germline assignment: CDR1 SGHTA and CDR2 FQGNSA. CDR3 length: 14 amino acids. Trimming took 1 base from V and 3 from J, leaving 9 bases between them. The chain's CDR3 is CASSLDGGHYGYTF. The CDR3 DNA follows: TGTGCCAGCAGCTTAGACGGGGGCCACTATGGCTACACCTTC.

The chain joins TRBV18 to TRBJ1-1; D is uncertain. CDR3 length: 13 amino acids. V gave up 5 bases and J gave up 1 base, with 8 bases separating them. Germline V gives CDR1 KGHSH, CDR2 LQKENI. Here the CDR3 reads CASSEAGNTEAFF. The CDR3 DNA is TGTGCCAGCTCAGAGGCGGGGAACACTGAAGCTTTCTTT. The full variable domain, rest sourced from reference TRBV18 and TRBJ1-1, is NAGVMQNPRHLVRRRGQEARLRCSPMKGHSHVYWYRQLPEEGLKFMVYLQKENIIDESGMPKERFSAEFPKEGPSILRIQQVVRGDSAAYFCASSEAGNTEAFFGQGTRLTVV.

The J gene is TRBJ2-3, the V gene TRBV29-1; D possibly corresponds to TRBD2 (5 bases). The CDR3 contains 14 residues. Germline CDR1 and CDR2: SQVTM and ANQGSEA. Between the trimmed V and J ends, which lost 6 bases and 4 bases, there was a span of 17 bases. CDR3 amino acids: CSVPPGDLADTQYF. In DNA, the CDR3 is TGCAGCGTCCCACCCGGGGATCTGGCAGATACGCAGTATTTT.

The rearrangement joins TRBV28 to TRBJ1-2, with D possibly being TRBD1 (5 bases). Germline lookup yields CDR1 MDHEN and CDR2 SYDVKM. This CDR3 contains 12 residues. V gave up 5 bases and J gave up 6 bases, with 10 bases separating them. The CDR3 reads CASSVQGDGYTF. The CDR3 DNA sequence: TGTGCCAGCAGTGTCCAGGGTGATGGCTACACCTTC.

The chain joins TRBV5-4 to TRBJ2-1; 8 positions match TRBD2. Germline V CDR1 and CDR2: SGHNT, YYREEE (reference sequence). The CDR3 length is 15 residues. With 2 bases clipped from V and 8 bases from J, the junction kept 9 bases outside the gene matches. The DNA for the CDR3 is TGTGCCAGCAGCTTATCCCAAGCGGGGGACGATGAGCAGTTCTTC. Translated, it gives CASSLSQAGDDEQFF.

The genes are TRBV30 and TRBJ1-1; D unclear. The CDR3 runs to 13 residues. The germline V gene has CDR1 GTSNPN and CDR2 SVGIG (reference sequence). Deletions cut 2 bases from V and 1 base from J, with 8 bases between. The CDR3 reads CAWSREKNTEAFF. The CDR3, as DNA: TGTGCCTGGAGTAGGGAGAAGAACACTGAAGCTTTCTTT.

V usage is TRBV25-1 and J usage is TRBJ2-7, with D maybe TRBD1 (6 bases). The CDR3 extends over 15 amino acids. The germline V and J ends were trimmed by 7 bases and 3 bases, with 19 bases remaining between them. Germline V gives CDR1 MGHDK, CDR2 SYGVNS. CDR3 bases: TGTGCCAGCACAGCACCAGGGGTTGGAAACTACGAGCAGTACTTC. Translated: CASTAPGVGNYEQYF.

This clonotype was seen once. The rearrangement joins TRBV15 to TRBJ1-2; no clear D gene. The V gene lost 3 bases and the J gene lost 2 bases, with 10 bases spanning the gap. The CDR3 runs 14 residues. From germline, CDR1 is LNHNV and CDR2 YYDKDF (reference sequence). In DNA form, the CDR3 reads TGTGCCACCAGCAGTACTGCGTTCAACTATGGCTACACCTTC. This translates into CATSSTAFNYGYTF.

In its sample, this clonotype was seen once. J is TRBJ1-2 and V is TRBV9; D might be TRBD1 (5 bases). This CDR3 spans 16 amino acids. V was trimmed by 0 bases and J by 6 bases, leaving 18 bases between them. Germline assignment: CDR1 SGDLS and CDR2 YYNGEE. The CDR3 nucleotides read TGTGCCAGCAGCGTAGGAGGGACGAAGGGGAAAGATGGCTACACCTTC. Translated: CASSVGGTKGKDGYTF.

J is TRBJ2-1 and V is TRBV20-1; D is possibly TRBD2 (6 bases). This CDR3 region has 14 residues. Germline CDR1 and CDR2: DFQATT and SNEGSKA (reference sequence). Trimming took off 5 bases at V and 5 bases at J, with 16 bases between the two ends. The CDR3 nucleotides read TGCAGTGCTTCCCCGGGACTCGCGAACAATGAGCAGTTCTTC. It encodes CSASPGLANNEQFF.

With respect to this clonotype: The junction does not match germline at one end; this may be a read error. The CDR3 DNA reads TGTGCCAGCAGCCTAGCGGGGGGTTTCACTGAGCAGTTCTTC. This translates into CASSLAGGFTEQFF. This chain uses TRBV7-8 with TRBJ2-1, with 11 bases aligning to TRBD2. Germline CDR1 and CDR2: SGHVS and FQNEAQ. CDR3 length: 14 residues.

This clonotype was observed once. The chain carries TRBV5-1 and TRBJ1-1; D remains ambiguous. V lost 1 base and J 5 bases, leaving 12 bases between the germline ends. CDR1 and CDR2 from the germline V gene are SGHRS and YFSETQ. The CDR3 sequence is 14 residues long. The CDR3 DNA sequence: TGCGCCAGCAGCTTGTTGGTTGGGTATACTGAAGCTTTCTTT. This encodes CASSLLVGYTEAFF.

The chain has TRBV6-2 or TRBV6-3 and TRBJ2-7, with D maybe TRBD2 (5 bases). This CDR3 has 15 amino acids. Germline V gene lookup returns CDR1 MNHEY and CDR2 SVGEGT. V shed 2 bases and J shed 3 bases, with 14 bases lying between them. The CDR3 nucleotides read TGTGCCAGCAGTTACGCGGTCCTAGGGAGCTACGAGCAGTACTTC. Its translation: CASSYAVLGSYEQYF.

The chain is built from TRBV6-2 or TRBV6-3 and TRBJ2-6; the D is unclear. Germline V CDR1 and CDR2: MNHEY, SVGEGT. This CDR3 has 15 amino acids. Between the trimmed V and J ends, which lost 7 bases and 0 bases, there was a span of 10 bases. The CDR3 reads CASISEFSGANVLTF. The CDR3 DNA reads as TGTGCCAGCATCTCAGAGTTCTCTGGGGCCAACGTCCTGACTTTC.

The genes are TRBV20-1 and TRBJ2-7; 7 bases fit TRBD2. The germline V gene encodes CDR1 DFQATT and CDR2 SNEGSKA (reference sequence). Germline trimming cut 1 base from V and 2 bases from J; bases unmatched to any gene: 5. The length of the CDR3 is 14 residues. CDR3 loop: CSARVGGAPYEQYF. The CDR3 DNA sequence: TGCAGTGCTAGAGTGGGAGGGGCCCCCTACGAGCAGTACTTC.

The rearrangement links TRBV3-1 to TRBJ1-2; D is undetermined. Germline V gene lookup returns CDR1 LGHDT and CDR2 YNNKEL (reference sequence). Trimming left V 1 base short and J 8 bases short, with 5 bases between. The CDR3 runs 11 residues. The CDR3 reads CASSQGEGYTF. The CDR3 DNA sequence: TGTGCCAGCAGCCAAGGGGAAGGCTACACCTTC.